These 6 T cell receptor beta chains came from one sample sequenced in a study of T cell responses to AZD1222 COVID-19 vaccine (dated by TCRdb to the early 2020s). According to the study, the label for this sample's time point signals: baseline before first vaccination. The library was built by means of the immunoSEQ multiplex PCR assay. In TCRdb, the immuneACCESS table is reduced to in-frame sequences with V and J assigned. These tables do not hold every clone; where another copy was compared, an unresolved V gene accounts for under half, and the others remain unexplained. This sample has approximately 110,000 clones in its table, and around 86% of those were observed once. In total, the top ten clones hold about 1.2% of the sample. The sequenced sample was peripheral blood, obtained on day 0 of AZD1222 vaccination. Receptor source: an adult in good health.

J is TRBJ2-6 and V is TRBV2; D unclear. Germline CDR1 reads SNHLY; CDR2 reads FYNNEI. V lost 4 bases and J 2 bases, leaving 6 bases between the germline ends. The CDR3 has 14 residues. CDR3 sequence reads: CASSASPGANVLTF. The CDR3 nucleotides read TGTGCCAGCAGTGCTTCCCCTGGGGCCAACGTCCTGACTTTC.

The CDR3 region has the DNA TGCGCCAGCAGACCAATAGCGGGGGGGCCGCGAGATACGCAGTATTTT. Encoded protein: CASRPIAGGPRDTQYF. This rearrangement joins TRBV4-1 to TRBJ2-3; 11 bases are shared with TRBD2. The junction had 10 bases not matched to a gene; V was cut back by 6 bases and J by 5 bases. Germline lookup yields CDR1 MGHRA and CDR2 YSYEKL. This CDR3 has 16 residues.

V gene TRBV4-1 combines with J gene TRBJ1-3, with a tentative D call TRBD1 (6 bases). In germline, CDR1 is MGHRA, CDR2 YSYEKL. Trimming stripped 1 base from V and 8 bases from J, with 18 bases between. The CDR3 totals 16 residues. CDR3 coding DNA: TGCGCCAGCAGCCAAGGGGGGCTATCGGGGGACCACACCATATATTTT. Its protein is CASSQGGLSGDHTIYF.

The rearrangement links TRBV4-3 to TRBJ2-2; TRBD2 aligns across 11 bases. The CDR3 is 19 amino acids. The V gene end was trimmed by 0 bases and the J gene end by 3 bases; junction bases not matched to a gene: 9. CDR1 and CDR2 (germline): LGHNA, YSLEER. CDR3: CASSQERLAGGGHTGELFF. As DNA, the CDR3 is TGCGCCAGCAGCCAAGAACGGCTAGCGGGGGGCGGTCACACCGGGGAGCTGTTTTTT.

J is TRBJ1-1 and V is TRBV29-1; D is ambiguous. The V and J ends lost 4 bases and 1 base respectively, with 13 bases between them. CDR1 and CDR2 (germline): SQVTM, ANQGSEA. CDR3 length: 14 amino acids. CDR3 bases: TGCAGCGTTGGTCCGCGCTTACAGAACACTGAAGCTTTCTTT. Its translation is CSVGPRLQNTEAFF. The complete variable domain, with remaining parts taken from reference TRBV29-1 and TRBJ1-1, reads SAVISQKPSRDICQRGTSLTIQCQVDSQVTMMFWYRQQPGQSLTLIATANQGSEATYESGFVIDKFPISRPNLTFSTLTVSNMSPEDSSIYLCSVGPRLQNTEAFFGQGTRLTVV.

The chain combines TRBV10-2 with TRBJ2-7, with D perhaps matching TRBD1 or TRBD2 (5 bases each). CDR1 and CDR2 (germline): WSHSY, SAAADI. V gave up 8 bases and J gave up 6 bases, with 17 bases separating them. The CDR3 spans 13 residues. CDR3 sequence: CASPRDPLPEQYF. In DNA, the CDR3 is TGCGCCAGCCCCAGGGACCCGCTCCCCGAGCAGTACTTC.